Included here is one T cell receptor beta chain sequence, with context. Spread over ten immunoSEQ deep assay plates, unsorted PBMC DNA underwent sequencing. Sequencing was performed with immunoSEQ multiplex PCR; in TCRdb, only in-frame clones are kept and a portion is missing. This table holds about 520,000 clones, around four fifths found once. The data were obtained in a study of shared clonotypes between healthy human individuals. Study in general: Those who served as donors were two women and a few men between the ages of 18 and 49.

The CDR3 contains 13 residues. Germline CDR1 is ENHRY and CDR2 is SYGVKD. The germline V and J ends were trimmed by 10 bases and 0 bases, with 9 bases remaining between them. The source is a woman aged 40 to 50 in good health. Some clones in this sample may be carry-over from other donors' samples. The chain employs TRBV10-3 and TRBJ2-2; a weak D match, TRBD1 (6 bases). The sample consisted of PBMCs. DNA of the CDR3: TGTGCCACCCGGACAGCGAACACCGGGGAGCTGTTTTTT. Translation gives CATRTANTGELFF.